One and the same sample provided the 7 T cell receptor beta chains below, sequenced in a study of spatial heterogeneity in lung cancer. Time point meaning: blood at routine non-recurrence follow-up after resection. Whole RNA from tumor, nontumor lung or frozen PBMC was sequenced unsorted. TCRdb called the 5' RACE reads again in MiXCR, with one record for every CDR3 protein. The profile covers around 110,000 distinct CDR3 sequences, with more than 10% appearing a single time and around a sixth taken by the ten largest. This specimen consisted of PBMCs, obtained at follow-up. These receptors came from a male donor with early-stage non-small cell lung cancer.

The chain has TRBV15 and TRBJ2-1; possibly TRBD2 for D (6 bases). CDR1 and CDR2 (germline): LNHNV, YYDKDF (reference sequence). V was trimmed by 0 bases and J by 5 bases, leaving 14 bases between them. The CDR3 covers 16 residues. The CDR3 DNA reads as TGTGCCACCAGCAGAGAGGGTTGGGAGGATCACAATGAGCAGTTCTTC. Translated: CATSREGWEDHNEQFF.

This clonotype was observed at least ten times. This chain's CDR3 is CASSVDGGAHNEQFF. CDR3 bases: TGTGCCAGCAGCGTAGACGGGGGGGCCCACAATGAGCAGTTCTTC. The V and J genes are TRBV9 and TRBJ2-1, with 8 bases fitting TRBD2. The J segment lost 5 bases and the V segment lost 0 bases, leaving 4 bases of the junction unmatched. Germline V CDR1 and CDR2: SGDLS, YYNGEE. The CDR3 spans 15 residues.

The CDR3 is CASSYPRDGSYEQYF. Here the CDR3 DNA reads TGTGCCAGCAGTTACCCCAGGGACGGATCCTACGAGCAGTACTTC. The J gene is TRBJ2-7, the V gene TRBV6-6; D could derive from TRBD1 or TRBD2 (5 bases each). V lost 2 bases to trimming and J lost 1 base, with 12 bases between them. The CDR3 consists of 15 residues. From germline, CDR1 is MNHNY and CDR2 SVGAGI (reference sequence).

This clonotype was seen a handful of times. V is TRBV19 and J is TRBJ2-7; no firm D call. V was pared by 4 bases and J by 6 bases, with 16 bases between. Germline CDR1 is LNHDA and CDR2 is SQIVND (reference sequence). CDR3 size: 14 residues. CDR3 DNA sequence: TGTGCCAGTAGTACCTCAAATGTACTGAGCGAGCAGTACTTC. Amino acid sequence: CASSTSNVLSEQYF.

This clonotype was observed a handful of times. V and J are TRBV20-1 and TRBJ2-1; D gene ambiguous. The ends were cut back, 3 bases at V and 9 bases at J, with 9 bases in the middle. CDR3 length equals 11 residues. Germline V CDR1 and CDR2: DFQATT, SNEGSKA (reference sequence). The CDR3 region is CSASLASEQFF. CDR3 coding DNA: TGCAGTGCTAGTTTGGCTAGTGAGCAGTTCTTC.

This clonotype was counted at least ten times. V and J are TRBV28 and TRBJ1-2, with D tentatively TRBD1 (6 bases). The germline V and J ends were trimmed by 6 bases and 10 bases, with 12 bases remaining between them. The V gene's germline CDR1 is MDHEN and CDR2 SYDVKM. The CDR3 has 11 residues. The CDR3 protein is CASSSDRSYTF. CDR3 DNA sequence: TGTGCCAGCAGCTCCGACAGGTCCTACACCTTC.

V usage is TRBV6-1 and J usage is TRBJ2-3, with TRBD1 identical over 9 bases. From germline, CDR1 is MNHNS and CDR2 SASEGT. CDR3 length: 15 amino acids. After removal of 5 bases from V and 3 bases from J, the junction contained 6 bases not matched to a gene. DNA of the CDR3: TGTGCCAGCAGTATCCGGGACAGGGTTACAGATACGCAGTATTTT. Amino acids: CASSIRDRVTDTQYF.